This TCR beta chain was documented in a study of blood T cell repertoires in COVID-19. Across the whole study: Sites in the United States, Italy and Spain provided acute and convalescent COVID-19 samples. PBMCs, B-cell-depleted T cells, or T cells provided the cDNA or gDNA that made up the material.

Original methodology: Amplification with reference gene primers provided the estimates of nucleated cell counts. Generated by immunoSEQ multiplex PCR, the TCRdb table keeps only in-frame clones and is missing some. From that table come the V and J calls and clone size; the DNA was used to work out D and trimming. In the table there are roughly 380,000 clones, roughly 85% of which are singletons. V lost 1 base, J lost 7 bases, and 8 bases stayed unmatched. Germline assignment: CDR1 SGDLS and CDR2 YYNGEE. The CDR3 contains 15 residues. The sequencing input was peripheral blood. The TCR sequence derives from a woman between 18 and 30 years old with acute or convalescent COVID-19. The rearrangement links TRBV9 to TRBJ2-1, with 7 bases aligning to TRBD2. The CDR3 region has the DNA TGTGCCAGCAGCGTAAGTCTAGCGGCGGGGAATGAGCAGTTCTTC. This encodes CASSVSLAAGNEQFF.